The 23 T cell receptor beta chains listed next were all sequenced from one sample in a study of patients and donors after allogeneic stem cell transplantation. TCRdb re-called the RT-PCR reads through MiXCR, storing one row per CDR3 protein. This sample has some 230,000 distinct CDR3 sequences, with around an eighth found just once. The sample was blood, either unsorted or a sorted T cell fraction (not recorded which). The receptor set was obtained from a human donor who was either an allogeneic HSCT recipient or a stem cell or donor lymphocyte infusion donor (not recorded which). It is not recorded whose cells these are; they may come from a transplant donor.

This clonotype has more than one count but fewer than ten. This rearrangement joins TRBV28 to TRBJ1-1; D not certain. The length of the CDR3 is 17 residues. The germline V and J ends were trimmed by 6 bases and 0 bases, with 20 bases remaining between them. CDR1 is MDHEN, CDR2 SYDVKM, per germline. The CDR3 loop reads CASSPPLGRLLNTEAFF. The CDR3 bases are TGTGCCAGCAGCCCCCCCCTGGGCAGATTATTGAACACTGAAGCTTTCTTT.

This rearrangement joins TRBV14 to TRBJ2-1, with D possibly being TRBD1 (6 bases). Between the trimmed V and J ends, which lost 3 bases and 0 bases, there was a span of 15 bases. Germline-derived CDR1 and CDR2 are SGHDN and FVKESK. CDR3 length equals 17 residues. CDR3 in amino acids: CASSQWGKDSSYNEQFF. The CDR3 DNA reads as TGTGCCAGCAGCCAGTGGGGAAAGGACAGCTCCTACAATGAGCAGTTCTTC. Together with reference TRBV14 and TRBJ2-1, the CDR3 gives the full variable domain: EAGVTQFPSHSVIEKGQTVTLRCDPISGHDNLYWYRRVMGKEIKFLLHFVKESKQDESGMPNNRFLAERTGGTYSTLKVQPAELEDSGVYFCASSQWGKDSSYNEQFFGPGTRLTVL.

This clonotype was detected many times. The chain uses TRBV5-1 and TRBJ1-6; no clear D gene. The V gene's germline CDR1 is SGHRS and CDR2 YFSETQ. Trimming left V 4 bases short and J 10 bases short, with 12 bases between. The CDR3 has 13 amino acids. The CDR3 nucleotides are TGCGCCAGCAGCCTAAGAATCGGATCACCCCTCCACTTT. Protein product: CASSLRIGSPLHF.

A few counts support this clonotype. V usage is TRBV6-1 and J usage is TRBJ2-5; 14 nucleotides align to TRBD2. V shed 6 bases and J 3 bases; nucleotides not matched to a gene: 3. The germline V gene encodes CDR1 MNHNS and CDR2 SASEGT. The CDR3 totals 15 residues. The CDR3 DNA reads TGTGCCAGCAGCTTGGGACTAGCGGGAGAAGAGACCCAGTACTTC. Translated, it gives CASSLGLAGEETQYF.

This clonotype was observed at least ten times. V and J are TRBV24-1 and TRBJ2-5; 7 bases agree with TRBD2. The length of the CDR3 is 14 residues. Germline values: CDR1 KGHDR, CDR2 SFDVKD. Trimming at V came to 9 bases and at J to 5 bases, leaving 11 bases not matched to a gene. The CDR3 loop is CATRGRGPEETQYF. The CDR3 DNA reads as TGTGCCACCCGGGGGAGGGGTCCGGAGGAGACCCAGTACTTC.

The J gene is TRBJ2-7, the V gene TRBV24-1; tentatively, D is TRBD1 or TRBD2 (5 bases each). Germline V gene sequence: CDR1 KGHDR, CDR2 SFDVKD. The V and J ends lost 4 bases and 2 bases respectively, with 14 bases between them. The CDR3 loop spans 15 amino acids. CDR3 sequence: CATSDPGTGTYEQYF. The CDR3 DNA sequence: TGTGCCACCAGTGACCCTGGGACGGGAACCTACGAGCAGTACTTC.

This sequence joins TRBV6-1 and TRBJ1-4; 7 positions agree with TRBD1. The germline V gene encodes CDR1 MNHNS and CDR2 SASEGT. The CDR3 sequence is 15 residues long. The ends lost 5 bases at V and 7 bases at J; junction bases unmatched: 10. The CDR3 sequence is CASSPIPGGVEKLFF. The CDR3 DNA reads TGTGCCAGCAGTCCTATTCCAGGGGGTGTTGAAAAACTGTTTTTT.

The CDR3 DNA reads as TGTGCCAGCAGTGTTTCGCAAGCGGGACAGAACACAGATACGCAGTATTTT. Encoded protein: CASSVSQAGQNTDTQYF. This sequence joins TRBV2 and TRBJ2-3, with D perhaps given as TRBD1 or TRBD2 (7 bases each). The length of the CDR3 is 17 residues. Germline V gene data show CDR1 as SNHLY and CDR2 as FYNNEI. The V gene lost 4 bases and the J gene lost 2 bases, with 19 bases spanning the gap.

The rearrangement joins TRBV7-3 to TRBJ1-6; 9 nucleotides align to TRBD1. There are 14 residues in the CDR3. V lost 5 bases to trimming and J lost 6 bases; unmatched junction nucleotides: 2. Germline V lookup: CDR1 SGHTA, CDR2 FQGTGA. Written as DNA, the CDR3 is TGTGCCAGCAGCGCGACAGGGGGTAATTCACCCCTCCACTTT. Its translation is CASSATGGNSPLHF.

This clonotype was counted only a few times. The chain links TRBV12-3 or TRBV12-4 to TRBJ1-5; D gene uncertain. The CDR3 length is 12 residues. Trimming removed 1 base at V and 6 bases at J, with 4 bases between. The CDR3 reads CASSLVGQPQHF. The CDR3 DNA follows: TGTGCCAGCAGTTTAGTTGGTCAGCCCCAGCATTTT.

This clonotype was picked up a small number of times. DNA of the CDR3: TGCAGCGCCGGAGGGACCGCGGACACCGGGGAGCTGTTTTTT. This encodes CSAGGTADTGELFF. J is TRBJ2-2 and V is TRBV29-1; possible D gene TRBD2, 6 bases. The CDR3 covers 14 residues. Deletions cut 7 bases from V and 3 bases from J, with 15 bases between. Germline-derived CDR1 and CDR2 are SQVTM and ANQGSEA.

The chain is built from TRBV27 and TRBJ2-5, with 11 nucleotides matching TRBD2. The V segment lost 8 bases and the J segment 5 bases; nucleotides outside the gene matches: 16. Per germline, CDR1 MNHEY and CDR2 SMNVEV (reference sequence). This CDR3 is built from 17 residues. CDR3 coding DNA: TGTGCCAGCTCGCGGACTAGCGGGCGAGGCGGCCGCGAGACCCAGTACTTC. This translates into CASSRTSGRGGRETQYF.

V is TRBV27 and J is TRBJ1-6, with TRBD1 matching over 10 bases. From germline, CDR1 is MNHEY and CDR2 SMNVEV (reference sequence). The V and J ends lost 5 bases and 12 bases, in that order; junction bases with no gene match: 4. CDR3 size: 13 residues. CDR3 DNA: TGTGCCAGCAGTGGGACAGGGGAGTTACCCCTCCACTTT. This gives the protein CASSGTGELPLHF.

At least ten counts were recorded for this clonotype. The rearrangement links TRBV27 to TRBJ2-1, with D maybe TRBD2 (6 bases). Germline-derived CDR1 and CDR2 are MNHEY and SMNVEV (reference sequence). This CDR3 is 12 amino acids long. Trimming shortened V by 1 base and J by 12 bases, and 10 bases separated the two germline ends. CDR3 in amino acids: CASSLFGSRQFF. The CDR3 nucleotides are TGTGCCAGCAGTTTATTCGGGAGTAGGCAGTTCTTC.

This clonotype was seen many times. This chain connects TRBV5-6 to TRBJ1-5; D ambiguous. Trimming left V 0 bases short and J 0 bases short, with 16 bases between. This CDR3 has 18 residues. Per germline, CDR1 SGHDT and CDR2 YYEEEE. CDR3 in DNA: TGTGCCAGCAGCTTGGGAGAACTGCGGGGTTATAGCAATCAGCCCCAGCATTTT. This sequence encodes CASSLGELRGYSNQPQHF.

This clonotype has just a few counts. The genes are TRBV5-8 and TRBJ1-4, with no clear D. V was pared by 2 bases and J by 0 bases, with 8 bases between. The CDR3 consists of 15 residues. Germline assignment: CDR1 SGHTS and CDR2 YDEGEE. The CDR3, as DNA: TGTGCCAGCAGCTTTGGGAAAGCAACTAATGAAAAACTGTTTTTT. It codes for CASSFGKATNEKLFF. Supplemented by reference TRBV5-8 and TRBJ1-4, the full variable domain reads EAGVTQSPTHLIKTRGQQATLRCSPISGHTSVYWYQQALGLGLQFLLWYDEGEERNRGNFPPRFSGRQFPNYSSELNVNALELEDSALYLCASSFGKATNEKLFFGSGTQLSVL.

V is TRBV7-9 and J is TRBJ1-4; D ambiguous. V shed 1 base and J shed 0 bases, with 12 bases lying between them. CDR1 SEHNR and CDR2 FQNEAQ come from the germline V gene (reference sequence). The CDR3 length is 17 residues. CDR3: CASSLGWVGSTNEKLFF. Here the CDR3 DNA reads TGTGCCAGCAGCTTAGGGTGGGTTGGATCAACTAATGAAAAACTGTTTTTT.

Many counts were recorded for this clonotype. The chain is built from TRBV4-3 and TRBJ2-1; 12 nucleotides line up with TRBD1. Per the germline V gene, CDR1 is LGHNA and CDR2 is YSLEER. After removal of 0 bases from V and 12 bases from J, the junction contained 3 bases not matched to a gene. The CDR3 length is 14 residues. In nucleotides, the CDR3 is TGCGCCAGCAGCCAAGATAGGGACAGGGGGCCGCAGTTCTTC. This encodes CASSQDRDRGPQFF.

The chain combines TRBV2 with TRBJ2-7; no clear D gene. The CDR3 runs 14 residues. CDR1 is SNHLY and CDR2 is FYNNEI in the germline V gene. Between the trimmed V and J ends, which lost 2 bases and 6 bases, there was a span of 14 bases. This CDR3 reads CASSEQVSLGEQYF. DNA of the CDR3: TGTGCCAGCAGTGAACAAGTGAGTTTGGGCGAGCAGTACTTC.

This clonotype came up a few times. V and J are TRBV6-1 and TRBJ2-1; 7 positions match TRBD2. Germline V gene data show CDR1 as MNHNS and CDR2 as SASEGT. The V segment lost 6 bases and the J segment 3 bases; nucleotides outside the gene matches: 14. The CDR3 contains 17 residues. The CDR3 nucleotides are TGTGCCAGCAGCCCGACGGCGGGAGCCCGGGGCTACAATGAGCAGTTCTTC. It codes for CASSPTAGARGYNEQFF.

This clonotype was seen many times. This rearrangement joins TRBV20-1 to TRBJ1-6; D possibly corresponds to TRBD1 (5 bases). CDR1 and CDR2 (germline): DFQATT, SNEGSKA (reference sequence). The CDR3 consists of 16 residues. Deletions cut 0 bases from V and 4 bases from J, with 13 bases between. As DNA, the CDR3 is TGCAGTGCTAGAGATCGAGACAGTGTTTATAATTCACCCCTCCACTTT. Translating gives CSARDRDSVYNSPLHF.

This clonotype was observed at least ten times. The gene calls are TRBV27 and TRBJ2-2; unclear D gene. The germline V gene has CDR1 MNHEY and CDR2 SMNVEV (reference sequence). V was cut by 4 bases and J by 1 base, with 7 bases left in between. The CDR3 covers 14 residues. In DNA form, the CDR3 reads TGTGCCAGCAGTTGGGTAGGGAACACCGGGGAGCTGTTTTTT. It is translated as CASSWVGNTGELFF.

This clonotype has ten or more counts. The V call is TRBV7-8, the J call TRBJ1-2; D is possibly TRBD1 (5 bases). Germline CDR1 and CDR2: SGHVS and FQNEAQ. The CDR3 is 14 amino acids. V was cut by 3 bases and J by 2 bases, with 10 bases left in between. CDR3 sequence (DNA): TGTGCCAGCAGCTTGGGGACGGACAACTATGGCTACACCTTC. This sequence encodes CASSLGTDNYGYTF.